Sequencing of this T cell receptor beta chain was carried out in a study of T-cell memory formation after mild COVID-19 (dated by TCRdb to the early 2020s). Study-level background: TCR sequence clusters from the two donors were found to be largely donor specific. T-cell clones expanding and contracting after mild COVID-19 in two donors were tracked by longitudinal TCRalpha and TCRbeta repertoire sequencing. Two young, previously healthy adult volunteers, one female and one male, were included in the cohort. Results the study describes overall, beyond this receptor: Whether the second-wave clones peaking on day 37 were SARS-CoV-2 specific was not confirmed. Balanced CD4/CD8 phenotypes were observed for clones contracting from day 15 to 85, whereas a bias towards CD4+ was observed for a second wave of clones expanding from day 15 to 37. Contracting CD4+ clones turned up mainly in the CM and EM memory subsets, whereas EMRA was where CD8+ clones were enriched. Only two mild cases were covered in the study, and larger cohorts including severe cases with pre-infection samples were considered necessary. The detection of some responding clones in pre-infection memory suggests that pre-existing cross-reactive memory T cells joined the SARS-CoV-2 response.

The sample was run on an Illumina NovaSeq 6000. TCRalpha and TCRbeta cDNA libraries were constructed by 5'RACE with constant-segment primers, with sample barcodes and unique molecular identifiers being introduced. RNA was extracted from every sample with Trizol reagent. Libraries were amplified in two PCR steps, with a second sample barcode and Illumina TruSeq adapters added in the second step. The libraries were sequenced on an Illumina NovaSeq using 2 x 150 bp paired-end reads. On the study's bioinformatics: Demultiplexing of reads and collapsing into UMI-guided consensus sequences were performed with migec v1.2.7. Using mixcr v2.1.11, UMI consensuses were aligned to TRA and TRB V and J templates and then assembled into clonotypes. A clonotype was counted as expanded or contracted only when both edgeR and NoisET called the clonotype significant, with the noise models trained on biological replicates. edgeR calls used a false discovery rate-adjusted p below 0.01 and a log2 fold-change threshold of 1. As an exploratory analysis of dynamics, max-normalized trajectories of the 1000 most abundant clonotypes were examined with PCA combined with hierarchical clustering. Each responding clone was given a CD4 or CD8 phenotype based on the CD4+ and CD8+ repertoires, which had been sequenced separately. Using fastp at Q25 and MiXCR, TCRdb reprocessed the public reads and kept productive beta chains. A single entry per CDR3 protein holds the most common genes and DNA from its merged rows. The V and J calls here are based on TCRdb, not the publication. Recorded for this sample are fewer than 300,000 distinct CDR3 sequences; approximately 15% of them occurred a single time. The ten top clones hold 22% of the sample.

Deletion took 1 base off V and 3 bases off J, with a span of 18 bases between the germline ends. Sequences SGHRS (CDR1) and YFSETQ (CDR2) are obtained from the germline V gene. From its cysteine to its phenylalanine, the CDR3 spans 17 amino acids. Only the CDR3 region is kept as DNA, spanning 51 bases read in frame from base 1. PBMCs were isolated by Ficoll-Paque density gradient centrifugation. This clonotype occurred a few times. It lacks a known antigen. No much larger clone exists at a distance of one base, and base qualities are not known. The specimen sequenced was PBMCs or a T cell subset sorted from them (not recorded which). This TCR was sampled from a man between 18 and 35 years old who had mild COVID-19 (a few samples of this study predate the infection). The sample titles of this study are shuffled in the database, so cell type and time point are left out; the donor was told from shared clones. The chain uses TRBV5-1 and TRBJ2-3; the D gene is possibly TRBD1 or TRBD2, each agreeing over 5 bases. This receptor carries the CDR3 CASSLISGARGTDTQYF. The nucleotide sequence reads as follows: TGCGCCAGCAGCTTGATCTCCGGGGCGCGAGGGACAGATACGCAGTATTTT.